Listed below are T cell receptor beta chains from one sample, sequenced in a study of neurological immune-mediated disorders. Each CDR3 protein gets one entry after TCRdb re-called the 5' RACE reads with MiXCR. The sample holds about 20,000 distinct CDR3 sequences, roughly 15% seen once. Input material: PBMCs. Receptor source: a female donor with HTLV-1-associated myelopathy (HAM/TSP). Both conserved end residues are part of each CDR3. D genes are given only for firm matches. Rows may omit the clone size; those that give it use once, few, many or a size class.

TRBV20-1	TRBJ2-1	medium-sized	NA	TGCAGTGCGTCTCTAGCACATGAGCAGTTCTTC	CSASLAHEQFF
TRBV5-1	TRBJ2-3	many	NA	TGCGCCAGCAGCTTGGCCCCAATGATGACAGATACGCAGTATTTT	CASSLAPMMTDTQYF
TRBV11-3	TRBJ2-1	many	NA	TGTGCCAGCAGCGCACCGCTGCCCTACAATGAGCAGTTCTTC	CASSAPLPYNEQFF
TRBV7-9	TRBJ2-3	many	NA	TGTGCCAGCAGCTTTTTAGCGGGCACAGATACGCAGTATTTT	CASSFLAGTDTQYF
TRBV25-1	TRBJ2-2	many	TRBD2	TGTGCCAGCTCCCGCCAGAACCCCTCCGGCAAACTAGCGGGACCATACACCGGGGAGCTGTTTTTT	CASSRQNPSGKLAGPYTGELFF
TRBV12-3/TRBV12-4	TRBJ2-7	many	NA	TGTGCCAGCACCCGCACTTCTGGCGAGCAGTACTTC	CASTRTSGEQYF
TRBV6-5	TRBJ1-6	many	TRBD1	TGTGCCAGCACCGGGACAGGGACCAATTCACCCCTCCACTTT	CASTGTGTNSPLHF
TRBV10-3	TRBJ2-1	medium-sized	TRBD1	TGTGCCATCTCCGGGACAGGGGGTCCCAATGAGCAGTTCTTC	CAISGTGGPNEQFF
TRBV7-8	TRBJ2-1	many	NA	TGTGCCAGCAGCTTAGAGTTTGGGTACAATGAGCAGTTCTTC	CASSLEFGYNEQFF
TRBV5-1	TRBJ2-7	medium-sized	TRBD1	TGCGCCAGCAGCCTAACCGGGACAGACCCCGAGCAGTACTTC	CASSLTGTDPEQYF
TRBV6-5	TRBJ2-7	many	TRBD2	TGTGCCAGCAGTTCCACGTTCACTAGCGGCCTCTACGAGCAGTACTTC	CASSSTFTSGLYEQYF
TRBV7-2	TRBJ2-2	large	NA	TGTGCCAGCAGCTCTCAACTAGGAAACACCGGGGAGCTGTTTTTT	CASSSQLGNTGELFF
TRBV5-1	TRBJ2-7	many	NA	TGCGCCAGCAGCTTGGGTGTCAGCTCCTACGAGCAGTACTTC	CASSLGVSSYEQYF
TRBV2	TRBJ2-2	many	NA	TGTGCCAGCAGTGAAGGTGGGGCCGCGAACACCGGGGAGCTGTTTTTT	CASSEGGAANTGELFF
TRBV20-1	TRBJ2-3	medium-sized	TRBD2	TGCAGTGCCTCGCCTGCTAGCGGGGGAGATACGCAGTATTTT	CSASPASGGDTQYF
TRBV27	TRBJ2-3	many	NA	TGTGCCAGCAATACGGGGACGGATACGCAGTATTTT	CASNTGTDTQYF
TRBV19	TRBJ2-6	many	NA	TGTGCCAGTAGGACGGGTCGTACGGCCAACGTCCTGACTTTC	CASRTGRTANVLTF
TRBV29-1	TRBJ2-2	medium-sized	NA	TGCAGCGTGAGGACGGATTACACCGGGGAGCTGTTTTTT	CSVRTDYTGELFF
TRBV5-1	TRBJ2-3	many	TRBD2	TGCGCCAGCAGCCCGGGACTAGCGGGAGGGCCCGGGGACACAGATACGCAGTATTTT	CASSPGLAGGPGDTDTQYF
TRBV12-3/TRBV12-4	TRBJ2-6	NA	NA	TGTGCAAGCAGGGGAAGATCTGGGGCCAACGTCCTGACTTTC	CASRGRSGANVLTF
TRBV5-1	TRBJ2-7	many	NA	TGCGCCAGCAGCCCGGACACAGGCCCCGAGCAGTACTTC	CASSPDTGPEQYF
TRBV28	TRBJ2-7	many	NA	TGTGCCAGCAGTTTAGAGGTATACGAGCAGTACTTC	CASSLEVYEQYF
TRBV20-1	TRBJ2-7	NA	TRBD1	TGCAGTGCTACCGGGACAGGCGACTACAACGAGCAGTACTTC	CSATGTGDYNEQYF
TRBV6-2/TRBV6-3	TRBJ2-1	NA	NA	TGTGCCAGCAGTTTCACTTCCTACAATGAGCAGTTCTTC	CASSFTSYNEQFF
TRBV20-1	TRBJ2-3	many	NA	TGCAGTGCTAAAGGGCGTTCCCGCACAGATACGCAGTATTTT	CSAKGRSRTDTQYF
TRBV20-1	TRBJ1-1	many	TRBD1	TGCAGTGCTAAGGGGACAGGGGGAGACACTGAAGCTTTCTTT	CSAKGTGGDTEAFF
TRBV7-3	TRBJ2-1	many	TRBD2	TGTGCCAGCAGCTTATCCGGGCGGGGGGGCGTGGAGCAGTTCTTC	CASSLSGRGGVEQFF
TRBV20-1	TRBJ1-2	many	NA	TGCAGTGCTAGAGGACTAGACTGGCCTAACTATGGCTACACCTTC	CSARGLDWPNYGYTF
TRBV29-1	TRBJ2-5	many	NA	TGCAGCGCCTCGACACCCCGGGAGACCCAGTACTTC	CSASTPRETQYF
TRBV20-1	TRBJ2-3	many	TRBD2	TGCAGTGCTTGGACTAGCGGGGGGAGGTACACAGATACGCAGTATTTT	CSAWTSGGRYTDTQYF
TRBV20-1	TRBJ2-5	NA	NA	TGCAGTGCTAGCCTTATTGAGGGAGAGACCCAGTACTTC	CSASLIEGETQYF
TRBV20-1	TRBJ2-7	many	NA	TGCAGTGCTAGGGGAGCAGCTAACGAGCAGTACTTC	CSARGAANEQYF
TRBV7-9	TRBJ1-6	NA	NA	TGTGCCAGCAGCAAAGGGATGAATTCACCCCTCCACTTT	CASSKGMNSPLHF
TRBV12-3/TRBV12-4	TRBJ1-4	many	TRBD1	TGTGCCAGCAGTTCGCCGACAGGGCTTGGTGAAAAACTGTTTTTT	CASSSPTGLGEKLFF
TRBV3-1	TRBJ2-3	many	TRBD1	TGTGCCAGCAGCCAGTGGGACAGGGTTACCACAGATACGCAGTATTTT	CASSQWDRVTTDTQYF
TRBV20-1	TRBJ2-2	many	NA	TGCAGTGCTCACGACCCAGCGAACACCGGGGAGCTGTTTTTT	CSAHDPANTGELFF
TRBV24-1	TRBJ2-1	many	TRBD2	TGTGCCACCAGTGAGCCGCTAGCGGGAGCAGACAATGAGCAGTTCTTC	CATSEPLAGADNEQFF
TRBV6-1	TRBJ2-1	many	NA	TGTGCCAGCAGAAACGGACCTGAGCAGTTCTTC	CASRNGPEQFF
TRBV5-1	TRBJ2-1	many	NA	TGCACCAGCAGCTTGGTGGGATACAATGAGCAGTTCTTC	CTSSLVGYNEQFF
TRBV7-2	TRBJ1-2	NA	TRBD1	TGTGCCAGCAGCCCTCGAGCAGGGGGGAACTATGTCTACACCTTC	CASSPRAGGNYVYTF
TRBV10-3	TRBJ2-7	many	TRBD2	TGTGCCATCAGTGGGGGGACTAGCGGGGGCCCAAGCTCCTACGAGCAGTACTTC	CAISGGTSGGPSSYEQYF
TRBV6-2/TRBV6-3	TRBJ2-3	many	NA	TGTGCCAGCCTTGACCCCTTGGGGGGGCCGGAAGATACGCAGTATTTT	CASLDPLGGPEDTQYF
TRBV10-3	TRBJ1-5	medium-sized	TRBD1	TGTGCCATCAGTCCCACAGGGGGCAATCAGCCCCAGCATTTT	CAISPTGGNQPQHF
TRBV10-3	TRBJ2-7	many	NA	TGTGCCATCAGTGACCCCATGACCTACGAGCAGTACTTC	CAISDPMTYEQYF
TRBV11-2	TRBJ2-1	medium-sized	TRBD2	TGTGCCAGCAGTAGCGGGGGGGCCTACAATGAGCAGTTCTTC	CASSSGGAYNEQFF
TRBV4-1	TRBJ1-5	many	NA	TGCGCCAGCAGCCATGGGGGACCCGGGGGAGTCCAGCCCCAGCATTTT	CASSHGGPGGVQPQHF
TRBV20-1	TRBJ2-7	many	TRBD2	TGCAGTGCTCGGGGGGTGCTCCGGAGCTCCTACGAGCAGTACTTC	CSARGVLRSSYEQYF
TRBV20-1	TRBJ2-7	many	NA	TGCAGTGCTAGATCGACTGAGGGTTCCTACGAGCAGTACTTC	CSARSTEGSYEQYF
TRBV4-2	TRBJ1-2	many	NA	TGTGCCAGCAGCCAAGAATCGCGGGATGGCTACACCTTC	CASSQESRDGYTF
TRBV5-1	TRBJ1-5	NA	TRBD1	TGCGCCAGCAGCCCCCAGGGGGGCGGTCAGCCCCAGCATTTT	CASSPQGGGQPQHF
TRBV9	TRBJ2-2	many	NA	TGTGCCAGCAGCGTAGCTGGGGGTCCTTGGAGCACCGGGGAGCTGTTTTTT	CASSVAGGPWSTGELFF
TRBV20-1	TRBJ2-3	many	NA	TGCAGTGCTAGGGGCGGGGTCACAGATACGCAGTATTTT	CSARGGVTDTQYF
TRBV5-1	TRBJ1-3	many	NA	TGCGCCAGCAGCTTGGGTGTCGGGATCTCTGGAAACACCATATATTTT	CASSLGVGISGNTIYF
TRBV20-1	TRBJ2-3	few	TRBD2	TGCAGTGCTTGTACTAGCGGGGTGGCAGATACGCAGTATTTT	CSACTSGVADTQYF
TRBV27	TRBJ2-5	NA	TRBD1	TGTGCCAGCAGTGCGACGCCACAGGGGGCTTGGGAGACCCAGTACTTC	CASSATPQGAWETQYF
TRBV7-2	TRBJ2-2	many	NA	TGTGCCAGCAGCCGTAGGGCGATGGCCGGGGAGCTGTTTTTT	CASSRRAMAGELFF
TRBV20-1	TRBJ1-1	many	NA	TGCAGTGCTAGTACTAAACAGGCCTGGGAAGAAGCTTTCTTT	CSASTKQAWEEAFF